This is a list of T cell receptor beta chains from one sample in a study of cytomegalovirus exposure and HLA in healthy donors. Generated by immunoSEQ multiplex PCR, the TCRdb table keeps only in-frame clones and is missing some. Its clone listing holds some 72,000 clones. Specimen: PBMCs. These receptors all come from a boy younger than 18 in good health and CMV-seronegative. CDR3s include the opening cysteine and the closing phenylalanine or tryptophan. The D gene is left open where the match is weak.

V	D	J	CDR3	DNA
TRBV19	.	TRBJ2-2	CASSPVADTGELFF	TGTGCCAGTAGTCCCGTAGCGGACACCGGGGAGCTGTTTTTT
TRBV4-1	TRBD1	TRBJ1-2	CASSQDGDRGHYGYTF	TGCGCCAGCAGCCAAGATGGGGACAGGGGCCACTATGGCTACACCTTC
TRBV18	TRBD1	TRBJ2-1	CASSRGQGAYNEQFF	TGTGCCAGCTCACGGGGACAGGGGGCATACAATGAGCAGTTCTTC
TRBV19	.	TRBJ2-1	CASSSIANSYNEQFF	TGTGCCAGTAGTAGTATAGCCAACTCCTACAATGAGCAGTTCTTC
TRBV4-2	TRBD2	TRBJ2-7	CASSPLAGGSYEQYF	TGTGCCAGCAGCCCCTTAGCGGGAGGGAGCTACGAGCAGTACTTC
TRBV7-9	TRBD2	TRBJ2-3	CASSLTSGSADTQYF	TGTGCCAGCAGCCTGACTAGCGGGAGTGCAGATACGCAGTATTTT
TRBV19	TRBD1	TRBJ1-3	CASSVDRALSGNTIYF	TGTGCCAGTAGCGTGGACAGGGCGCTCTCTGGAAACACCATATATTTT
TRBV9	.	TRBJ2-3	CASSVRTTTDTQYF	TGTGCCAGCAGCGTAAGGACAACAACAGATACGCAGTATTTT
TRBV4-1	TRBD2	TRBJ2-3	CASSTTRLAGGSSTDKQYF	TGCGCCAGCAGCACCACTCGCCTGGCGGGAGGGAGTAGCACAGATAAGCAGTATTTT
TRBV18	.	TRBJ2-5	CASSLASQETQYF	TGTGCCAGCTCGTTGGCCTCCCAAGAGACCCAGTACTTC
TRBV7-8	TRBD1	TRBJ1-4	CASSLGTGSNEKLFF	TGTGCCAGCAGCCTAGGGACAGGGTCTAATGAAAAACTGTTTTTT
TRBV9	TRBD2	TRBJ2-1	CASSPRLAGDISSDNEQFF	TGTGCCAGCAGCCCTCGACTAGCGGGGGACATTAGCTCCGACAATGAGCAGTTCTTC
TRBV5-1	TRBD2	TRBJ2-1	CASSLISLAGDNEQFF	TGCGCCAGCAGCTTGATAAGCCTAGCGGGAGACAATGAGCAGTTCTTC
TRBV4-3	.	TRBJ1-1	CASSQVSLGEAFF	TGCGCCAGCAGCCAAGTGTCGCTAGGAGAAGCTTTCTTT
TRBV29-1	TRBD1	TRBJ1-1	CSAEGQLPLNTEAFF	TGCAGCGCAGAGGGACAGCTTCCTTTGAACACTGAAGCTTTCTTT
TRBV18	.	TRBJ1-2	CASSSPTGVNYGYTF	TGTGCCAGCTCCTCGCCGACCGGGGTTAACTATGGCTACACCTTC
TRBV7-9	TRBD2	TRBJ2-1	CASSHGRLAGGDSYNEQFF	TGTGCCAGCAGCCACGGCCGTCTAGCGGGGGGCGACTCCTACAATGAGCAGTTCTTC